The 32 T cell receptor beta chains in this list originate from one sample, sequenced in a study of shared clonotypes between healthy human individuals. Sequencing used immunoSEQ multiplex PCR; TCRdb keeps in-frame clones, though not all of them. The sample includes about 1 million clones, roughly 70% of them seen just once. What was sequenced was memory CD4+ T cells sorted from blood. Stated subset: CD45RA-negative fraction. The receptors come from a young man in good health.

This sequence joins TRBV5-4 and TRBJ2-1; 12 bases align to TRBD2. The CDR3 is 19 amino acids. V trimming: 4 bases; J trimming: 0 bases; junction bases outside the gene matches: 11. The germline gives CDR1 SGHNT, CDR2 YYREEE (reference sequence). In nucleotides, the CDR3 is TGTGCCAGCAGCGCGCCTAGCGGGGGGGCCGGAAGCTCCTACAATGAGCAGTTCTTC. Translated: CASSAPSGGAGSSYNEQFF.

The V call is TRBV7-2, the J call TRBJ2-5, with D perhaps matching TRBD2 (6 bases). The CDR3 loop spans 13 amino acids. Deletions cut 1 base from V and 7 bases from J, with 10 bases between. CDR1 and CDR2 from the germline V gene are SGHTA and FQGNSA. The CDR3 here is CASSLGQGGTQYF. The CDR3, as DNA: TGTGCCAGCAGCTTAGGGCAGGGAGGGACCCAGTACTTC. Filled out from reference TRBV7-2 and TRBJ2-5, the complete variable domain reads GAGVSQSPSNKVTEKGKDVELRCDPISGHTALYWYRQSLGQGLEFLIYFQGNSAPDKSGLPSDRFSAERTGGSVSTLTIQRTQQEDSAVYLCASSLGQGGTQYFGPGTRLLVL.

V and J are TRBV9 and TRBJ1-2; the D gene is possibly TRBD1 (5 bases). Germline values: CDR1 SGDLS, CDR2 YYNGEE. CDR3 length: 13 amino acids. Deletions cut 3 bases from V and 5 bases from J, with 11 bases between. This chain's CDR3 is CASSEGSGYGYTF. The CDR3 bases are TGTGCCAGCAGCGAGGGGAGTGGGTATGGCTACACCTTC.

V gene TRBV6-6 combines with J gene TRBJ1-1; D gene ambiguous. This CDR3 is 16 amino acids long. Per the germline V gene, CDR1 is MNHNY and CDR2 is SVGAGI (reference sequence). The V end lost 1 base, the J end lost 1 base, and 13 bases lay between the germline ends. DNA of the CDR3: TGTGCCAGCAGTTACTTGGGAAGTGGTGGGAACACTGAAGCTTTCTTT. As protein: CASSYLGSGGNTEAFF.

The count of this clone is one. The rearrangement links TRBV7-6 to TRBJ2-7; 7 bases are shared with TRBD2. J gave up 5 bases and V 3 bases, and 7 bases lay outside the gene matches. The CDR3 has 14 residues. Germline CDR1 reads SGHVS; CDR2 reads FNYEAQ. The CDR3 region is CASSFGGSSNEQYF. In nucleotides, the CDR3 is TGTGCCAGCAGCTTTGGCGGGAGCAGCAACGAGCAGTACTTC.

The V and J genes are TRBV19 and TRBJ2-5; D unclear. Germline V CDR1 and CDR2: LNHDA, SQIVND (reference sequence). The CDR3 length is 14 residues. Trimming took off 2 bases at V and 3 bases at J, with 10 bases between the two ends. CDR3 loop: CASSIKSREETQYF. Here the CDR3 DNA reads TGTGCCAGTAGTATAAAGTCCCGAGAAGAGACCCAGTACTTC. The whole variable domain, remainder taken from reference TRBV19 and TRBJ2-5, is DGGITQSPKYLFRKEGQNVTLSCEQNLNHDAMYWYRQDPGQGLRLIYYSQIVNDFQKGDIAEGYSVSREKKESFPLTVTSAQKNPTAFYLCASSIKSREETQYFGPGTRLLVL.

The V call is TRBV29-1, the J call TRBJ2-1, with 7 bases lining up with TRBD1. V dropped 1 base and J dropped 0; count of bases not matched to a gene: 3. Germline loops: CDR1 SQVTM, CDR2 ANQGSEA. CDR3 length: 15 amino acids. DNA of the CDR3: TGCAGCGTTGAAGGGGGACAGAGCTCCTACAATGAGCAGTTCTTC. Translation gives CSVEGGQSSYNEQFF.

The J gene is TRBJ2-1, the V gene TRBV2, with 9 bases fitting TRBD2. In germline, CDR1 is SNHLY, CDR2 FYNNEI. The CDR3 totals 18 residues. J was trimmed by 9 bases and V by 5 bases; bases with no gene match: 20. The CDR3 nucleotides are TGTGCCAGCAGTAAAGACCGATGGAGTGTAGCGGGAGCTACTGAGCAGTTCTTC. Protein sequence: CASSKDRWSVAGATEQFF.

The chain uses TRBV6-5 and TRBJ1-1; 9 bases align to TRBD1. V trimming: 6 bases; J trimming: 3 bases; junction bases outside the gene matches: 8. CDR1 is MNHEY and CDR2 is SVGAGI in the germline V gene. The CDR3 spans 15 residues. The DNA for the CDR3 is TGTGCCAGCAGCACAAGGACAGGGGACTACACTGAAGCTTTCTTT. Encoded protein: CASSTRTGDYTEAFF.

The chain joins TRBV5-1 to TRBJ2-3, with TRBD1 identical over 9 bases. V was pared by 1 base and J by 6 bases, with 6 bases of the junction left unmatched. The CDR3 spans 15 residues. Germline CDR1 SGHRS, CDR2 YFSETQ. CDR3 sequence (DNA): TGCGCCAGCAGCTTGAGGGACAGGGATTCGGATACGCAGTATTTT. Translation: CASSLRDRDSDTQYF.

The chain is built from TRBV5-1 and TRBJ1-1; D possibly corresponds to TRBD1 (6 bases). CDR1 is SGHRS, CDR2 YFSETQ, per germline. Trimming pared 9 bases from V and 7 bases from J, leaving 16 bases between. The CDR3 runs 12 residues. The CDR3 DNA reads TGCGCCACCGACCGGGACATATTTGAAGCTTTCTTT. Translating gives CATDRDIFEAFF. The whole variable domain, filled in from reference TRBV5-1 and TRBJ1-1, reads KAGVTQTPRYLIKTRGQQVTLSCSPISGHRSVSWYQQTPGQGLQFLFEYFSETQRNKGNFPGRFSGRQFSNSRSEMNVSTLELGDSALYLCATDRDIFEAFFGQGTRLTVV.

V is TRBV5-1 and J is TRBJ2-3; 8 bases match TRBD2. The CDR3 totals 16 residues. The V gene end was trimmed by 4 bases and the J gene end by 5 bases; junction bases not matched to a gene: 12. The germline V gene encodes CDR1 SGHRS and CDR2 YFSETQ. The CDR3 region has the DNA TGCGCCAGCAGCGCCCTAGCGGGCGGCCAGGGAGATACGCAGTATTTT. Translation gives CASSALAGGQGDTQYF.

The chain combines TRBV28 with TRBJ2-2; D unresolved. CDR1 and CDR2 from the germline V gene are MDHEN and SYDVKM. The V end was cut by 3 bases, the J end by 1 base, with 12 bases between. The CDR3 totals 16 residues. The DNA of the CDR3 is TGTGCCAGCAGTTTTCTGGGGTTAGGGAACACCGGGGAGCTGTTTTTT. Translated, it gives CASSFLGLGNTGELFF.

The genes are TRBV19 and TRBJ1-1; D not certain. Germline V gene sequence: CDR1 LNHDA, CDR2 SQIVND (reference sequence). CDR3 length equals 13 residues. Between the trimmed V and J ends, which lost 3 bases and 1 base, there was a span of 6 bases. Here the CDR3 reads CASSMVGNTEAFF. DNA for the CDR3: TGTGCCAGTAGTATGGTGGGGAACACTGAAGCTTTCTTT.

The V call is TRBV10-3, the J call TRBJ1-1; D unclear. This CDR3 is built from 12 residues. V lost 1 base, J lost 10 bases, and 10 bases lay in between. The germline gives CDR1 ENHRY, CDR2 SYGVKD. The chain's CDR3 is CAISEFNSGAFF. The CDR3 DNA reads TGTGCCATCAGTGAGTTCAACTCTGGAGCTTTCTTT.

The CDR3: CASSIPTSGSNQPQHF. CDR3 in DNA: TGTGCCAGTAGTATTCCTACATCCGGGAGCAATCAGCCCCAGCATTTT. The chain uses TRBV19 and TRBJ1-5; D unresolved. V was clipped by 3 bases and J by 1 base, with 13 bases between them. CDR3 size: 16 residues. The germline V gene has CDR1 LNHDA and CDR2 SQIVND (reference sequence). Filled out from reference TRBV19 and TRBJ1-5, the complete variable domain reads DGGITQSPKYLFRKEGQNVTLSCEQNLNHDAMYWYRQDPGQGLRLIYYSQIVNDFQKGDIAEGYSVSREKKESFPLTVTSAQKNPTAFYLCASSIPTSGSNQPQHFGDGTRLSIL.

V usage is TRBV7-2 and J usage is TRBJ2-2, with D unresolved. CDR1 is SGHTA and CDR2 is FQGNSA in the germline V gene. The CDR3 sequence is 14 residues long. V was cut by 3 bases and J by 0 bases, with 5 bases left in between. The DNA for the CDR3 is TGTGCCAGCAGCTTCGCTCCGAACACCGGGGAGCTGTTTTTT. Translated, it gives CASSFAPNTGELFF.

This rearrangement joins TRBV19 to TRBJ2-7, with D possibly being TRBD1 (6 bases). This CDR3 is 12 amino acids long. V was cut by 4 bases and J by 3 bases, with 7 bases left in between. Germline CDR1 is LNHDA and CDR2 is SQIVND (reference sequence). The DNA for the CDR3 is TGTGCCAGTAGTAAGACAGGCTACGAGCAGTACTTC. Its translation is CASSKTGYEQYF.

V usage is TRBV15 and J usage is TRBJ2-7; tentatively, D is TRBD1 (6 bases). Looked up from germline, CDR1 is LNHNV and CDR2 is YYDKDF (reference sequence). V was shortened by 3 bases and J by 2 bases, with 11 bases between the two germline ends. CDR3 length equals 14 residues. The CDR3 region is CATSRTGSTYEQYF. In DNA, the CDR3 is TGTGCCACCAGCAGGACAGGCTCAACCTACGAGCAGTACTTC.

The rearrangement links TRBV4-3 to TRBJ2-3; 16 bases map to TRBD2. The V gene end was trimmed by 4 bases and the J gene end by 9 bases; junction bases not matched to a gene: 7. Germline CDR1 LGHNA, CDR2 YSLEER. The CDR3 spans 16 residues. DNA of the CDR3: TGCGCCAGCAGCCCCGGGACTAGCGGGAGGGAGGAGACGCAGTATTTT. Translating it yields CASSPGTSGREETQYF.

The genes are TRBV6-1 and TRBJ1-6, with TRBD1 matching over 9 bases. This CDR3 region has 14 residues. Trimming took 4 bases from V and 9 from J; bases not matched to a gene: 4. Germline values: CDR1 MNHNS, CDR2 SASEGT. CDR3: CASSADRGGSPLHF. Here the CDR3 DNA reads TGTGCCAGCAGTGCCGACAGGGGGGGTTCACCCCTCCACTTT.

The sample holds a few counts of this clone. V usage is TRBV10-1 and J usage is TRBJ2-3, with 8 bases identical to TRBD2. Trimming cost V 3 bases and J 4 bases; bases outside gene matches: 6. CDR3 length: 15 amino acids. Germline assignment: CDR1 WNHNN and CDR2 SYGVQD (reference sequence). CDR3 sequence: CASSDAGGPADTQYF. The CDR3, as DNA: TGCGCCAGCAGTGACGCGGGGGGCCCCGCAGATACGCAGTATTTT.

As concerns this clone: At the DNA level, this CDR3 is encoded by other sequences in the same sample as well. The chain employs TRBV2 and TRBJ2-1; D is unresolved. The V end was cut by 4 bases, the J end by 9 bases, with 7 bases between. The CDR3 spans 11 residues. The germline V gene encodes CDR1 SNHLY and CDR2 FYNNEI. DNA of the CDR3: TGTGCCAGCAGTGGCGCCGGTGAGCAGTTCTTC. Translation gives CASSGAGEQFF.

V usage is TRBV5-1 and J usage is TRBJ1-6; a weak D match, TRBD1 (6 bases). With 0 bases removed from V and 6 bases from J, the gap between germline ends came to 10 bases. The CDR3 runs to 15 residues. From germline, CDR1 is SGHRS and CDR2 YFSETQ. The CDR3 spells CASSLVPDSNSPLHF. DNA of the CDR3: TGCGCCAGCAGCTTGGTCCCGGACAGTAATTCACCCCTCCACTTT.

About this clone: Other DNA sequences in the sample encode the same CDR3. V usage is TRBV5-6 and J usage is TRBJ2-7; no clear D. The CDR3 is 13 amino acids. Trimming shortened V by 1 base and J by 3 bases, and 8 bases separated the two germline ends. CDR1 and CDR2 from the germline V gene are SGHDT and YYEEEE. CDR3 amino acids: CASSLPASYEQYF. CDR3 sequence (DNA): TGTGCCAGCAGCTTGCCAGCCAGCTACGAGCAGTACTTC.

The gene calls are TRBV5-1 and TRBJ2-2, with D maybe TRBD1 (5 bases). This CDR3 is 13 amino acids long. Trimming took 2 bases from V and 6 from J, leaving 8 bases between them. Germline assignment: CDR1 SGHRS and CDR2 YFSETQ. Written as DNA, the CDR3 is TGCGCCAGCAGCTTTCAGGGCCCCGGGGAGCTGTTTTTT. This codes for CASSFQGPGELFF.

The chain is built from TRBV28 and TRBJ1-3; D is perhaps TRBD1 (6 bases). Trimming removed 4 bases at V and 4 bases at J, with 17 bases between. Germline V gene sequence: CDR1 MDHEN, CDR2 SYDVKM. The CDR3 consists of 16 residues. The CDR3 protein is CASSSRQAEIGNTIYF. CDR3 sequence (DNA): TGTGCCAGCAGTTCGAGACAGGCGGAAATCGGAAACACCATATATTTT.

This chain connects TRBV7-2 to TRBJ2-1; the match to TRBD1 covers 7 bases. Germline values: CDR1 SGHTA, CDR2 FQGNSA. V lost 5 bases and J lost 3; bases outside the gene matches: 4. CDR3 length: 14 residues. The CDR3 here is CASSVRQGYNEQFF. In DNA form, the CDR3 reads TGTGCCAGCAGCGTGAGACAGGGCTACAATGAGCAGTTCTTC.

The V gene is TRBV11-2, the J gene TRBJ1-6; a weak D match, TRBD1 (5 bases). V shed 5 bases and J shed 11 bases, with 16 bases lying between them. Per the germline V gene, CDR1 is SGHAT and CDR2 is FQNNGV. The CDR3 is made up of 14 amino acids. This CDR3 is CASSPGVGGAPLHF. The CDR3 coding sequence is TGTGCCAGCAGCCCCGGGGTGGGGGGAGCACCCCTCCACTTT.

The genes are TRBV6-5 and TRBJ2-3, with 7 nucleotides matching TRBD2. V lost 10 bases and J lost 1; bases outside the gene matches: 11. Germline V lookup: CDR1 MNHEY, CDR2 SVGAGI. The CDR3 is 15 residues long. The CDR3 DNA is TGTGCCACCTCGAACCGGGGGGTAGGCACAGATACGCAGTATTTT. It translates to CATSNRGVGTDTQYF.

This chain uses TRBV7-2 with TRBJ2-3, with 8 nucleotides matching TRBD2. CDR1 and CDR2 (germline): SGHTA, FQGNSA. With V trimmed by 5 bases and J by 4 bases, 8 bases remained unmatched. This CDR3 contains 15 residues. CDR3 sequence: CASSEFSGKADTQYF. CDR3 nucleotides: TGTGCCAGCAGCGAATTTAGCGGGAAGGCAGATACGCAGTATTTT.

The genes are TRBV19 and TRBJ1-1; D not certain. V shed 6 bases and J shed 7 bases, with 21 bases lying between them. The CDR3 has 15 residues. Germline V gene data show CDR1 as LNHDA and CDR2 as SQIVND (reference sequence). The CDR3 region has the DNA TGTGCCAGTAGGTTGGGCCCTCCAAAAGCCGGTGAAGCTTTCTTT. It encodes CASRLGPPKAGEAFF.